This entry lists 9 T cell receptor beta chains sequenced from one sample in a study of blood T cell repertoires in COVID-19. Profiled with immunoSEQ multiplex PCR; TCRdb holds only in-frame clones, not every one. The sample contains over 25,000 clones, roughly 84% of which appear only once. Sequencing was performed on peripheral blood. These receptors were obtained from a human donor in a cohort sampled during active COVID-19.

The chain uses TRBV5-6 and TRBJ1-5; no firm D call. V lost 1 base and J lost 6, with 14 bases in between. This CDR3 region has 15 residues. Per the germline V gene, CDR1 is SGHDT and CDR2 is YYEEEE. Here the CDR3 reads CASSLYSRTRQPQHF. The CDR3 bases are TGTGCCAGCAGCTTGTATAGCCGCACTCGTCAGCCCCAGCATTTT.

Written as DNA, the CDR3 is TGTGCCAGTAGCGTGGTGAATCAGGGGGATGAAGCTTTCTTT. Its protein product is CASSVVNQGDEAFF. This chain uses TRBV19 with TRBJ1-1; 7 bases are a match to TRBD1. After removal of 6 bases from V and 7 bases from J, the junction contained 11 bases not matched to a gene. The CDR3 is 14 amino acids. CDR1 and CDR2 from the germline V gene are LNHDA and SQIVND (reference sequence).

This sequence joins TRBV5-1 and TRBJ2-7, with D maybe TRBD2 (6 bases). With 3 bases removed from V and 0 bases from J, the gap between germline ends came to 19 bases. Germline V gene sequence: CDR1 SGHRS, CDR2 YFSETQ. The CDR3 covers 17 residues. The CDR3, as DNA: TGCGCCAGCAGCTCGGGCCTCGGGACTCCCAACTCCTACGAGCAGTACTTC. This sequence encodes CASSSGLGTPNSYEQYF. Using reference TRBV5-1 and TRBJ2-7 for the parts outside the CDR3, the full variable domain is KAGVTQTPRYLIKTRGQQVTLSCSPISGHRSVSWYQQTPGQGLQFLFEYFSETQRNKGNFPGRFSGRQFSNSRSEMNVSTLELGDSALYLCASSSGLGTPNSYEQYFGPGTRLTVT.

This rearrangement joins TRBV5-1 to TRBJ2-5; 9 bases agree with TRBD2. Germline V gene sequence: CDR1 SGHRS, CDR2 YFSETQ. J lost 2 bases, V lost 5 bases, and 4 bases had no gene match. The CDR3 length is 14 residues. CDR3 sequence reads: CASSRAGGQETQYF. In DNA form, the CDR3 reads TGCGCCAGCAGTCGGGCGGGGGGGCAAGAGACCCAGTACTTC. Full variable domain (remainder filled in from reference TRBV5-1 and TRBJ2-5): KAGVTQTPRYLIKTRGQQVTLSCSPISGHRSVSWYQQTPGQGLQFLFEYFSETQRNKGNFPGRFSGRQFSNSRSEMNVSTLELGDSALYLCASSRAGGQETQYFGPGTRLLVL.

J is TRBJ1-6 and V is TRBV6-5, with D uncertain. Germline-derived CDR1 and CDR2 are MNHEY and SVGAGI. The CDR3 is 14 residues long. Trimming took off 0 bases at V and 8 bases at J, with 8 bases between the two ends. For the CDR3, the DNA is TGTGCCAGCAGTTACTCTTCAGGTCATTCACCCCTCCACTTT. Its protein is CASSYSSGHSPLHF.

This chain joins TRBV18 and TRBJ2-2; 8 bases match TRBD1. This CDR3 comprises 16 residues. Germline V gives CDR1 KGHSH, CDR2 LQKENI. Trimming took 3 bases from V and 4 from J; bases not matched to a gene: 7. The CDR3 nucleotides are TGTGCCAGCTCACCTAGGACAGGGTCGAGCACCGGGGAGCTGTTTTTT. Translation: CASSPRTGSSTGELFF.

This chain's CDR3 is CASRVGAGGAGELFF. CDR3 nucleotides: TGTGCCAGCAGGGTTGGGGCAGGGGGAGCCGGGGAGCTGTTTTTT. This rearrangement joins TRBV28 to TRBJ2-2, with TRBD1 matching 7 bases. The junction had 10 bases not matched to a gene; V was cut back by 6 bases and J by 6 bases. The CDR3 contains 15 residues. CDR1 is MDHEN, CDR2 SYDVKM, per germline.

This clone was seen only a few times. The J gene is TRBJ2-3, the V gene TRBV6-5; D might be TRBD2 (5 bases). V lost 7 bases, J lost 8 bases, and 16 bases lay in between. From germline, CDR1 is MNHEY and CDR2 SVGAGI. The CDR3 is 13 residues long. CDR3 coding DNA: TGTGCCAGCAAGACCGGAAGCGGCGGTACGCAGTATTTT. It specifies CASKTGSGGTQYF.

In regard to this clone: This specimen includes other DNA sequences encoding the same CDR3. V and J are TRBV5-1 and TRBJ2-5; 8 bases are a match to TRBD1. J gave up 1 base and V 4 bases, and 3 bases lay outside the gene matches. Germline lookup yields CDR1 SGHRS and CDR2 YFSETQ. This CDR3 contains 14 residues. For the CDR3, the DNA is TGCGCCAGCAGCCGTGGACAGGGCCAAGAGACCCAGTACTTC. This translates into CASSRGQGQETQYF.